This entry describes one TCR beta chain. This specimen comes from a study of T-cell reconstitution after alpha-beta-depleted transplantation in children. The authors prepared the TCRbeta library with unique molecular identifiers. TCRdb re-derived calls from the PCR reads in MiXCR, one entry per CDR3 protein. The table has some 500,000 distinct CDR3 sequences, around 18% seen once. This clonotype was sampled from a human donor who donated a stem cell graft to a child with acute lymphoblastic leukemia. Source: PBMCs from the stem cell graft donor, taken from the stem cell graft.

The CDR3 loop reads CASSLTGNALYAQYF. DNA for the CDR3: TGCGCCAGCAGCTTAACAGGGAATGCCCTTTATGCGCAGTACTTC. The V call is TRBV5-1, the J call TRBJ2-7; D perhaps matches TRBD1 (6 bases). The CDR3 spans 15 residues. Trimming took off 2 bases at V and 9 bases at J, with 21 bases between the two ends. From germline, CDR1 is SGHRS and CDR2 YFSETQ.